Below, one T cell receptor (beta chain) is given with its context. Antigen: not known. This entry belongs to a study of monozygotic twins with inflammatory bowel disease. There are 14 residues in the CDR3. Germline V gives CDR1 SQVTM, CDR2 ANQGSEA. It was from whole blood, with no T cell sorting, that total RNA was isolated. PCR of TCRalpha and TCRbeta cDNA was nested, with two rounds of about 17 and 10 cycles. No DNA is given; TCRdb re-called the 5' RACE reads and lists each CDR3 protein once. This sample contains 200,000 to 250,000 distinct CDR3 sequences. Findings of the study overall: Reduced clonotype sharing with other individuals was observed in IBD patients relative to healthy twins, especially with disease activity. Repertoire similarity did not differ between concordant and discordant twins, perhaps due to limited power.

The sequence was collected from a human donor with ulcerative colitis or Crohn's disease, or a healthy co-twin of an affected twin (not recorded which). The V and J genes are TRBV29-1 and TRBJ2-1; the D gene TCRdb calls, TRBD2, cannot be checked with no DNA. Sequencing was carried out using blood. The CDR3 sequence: CSGEGTSPFNEQFF.